This note documents a single TCR beta chain sequence. The data were taken from a study of T cells in Graves' hyperthyroidism and ophthalmopathy. Amplified TCR beta CDR3 regions derived from RNA transcripts. Researchers ran a first-round RT-PCR on the TCR CDR3 using the HTBI primer set. TCRdb independently ran MiXCR on the multiplex PCR reads; one entry per CDR3 protein. The sample has about 380,000 distinct CDR3 sequences, about a fifth seen once. The germline V gene encodes CDR1 MNHNS and CDR2 SASEGT. Trimming removed 10 bases at V and 4 bases at J, with 11 bases between. The CDR3 consists of 13 residues.

Sequenced input: blood. The clonotype was recovered from a man aged 18-30 years with Graves' ophthalmopathy. The chain links TRBV6-1 to TRBJ2-6; weak D call: TRBD1 (6 bases). Here the CDR3 reads CAITGSGANVLTF. The CDR3 region has the DNA TGTGCCATCACAGGGTCCGGGGCCAACGTCCTGACTTTC.